This TCR beta chain was found in a study of blood T cells in healthy people across ages. The CDR3 is 16 residues long. In germline, CDR1 is SGHRS, CDR2 YFSETQ. Trimming took off 4 bases at V and 7 bases at J, with 21 bases between the two ends. Primed by a sample-barcoded 5' primer and a J-beta primer mix, a second PCR proceeded for 7 to 11 cycles. The template-switch adaptor was a 5' adaptor with 12 random nucleotides. It tagged each cDNA molecule. A single record per CDR3 protein comes from TCRdb applying MiXCR to the 5' RACE reads. Here the sample spans 650,000 or so distinct CDR3 sequences, 52% being singletons. Collection of roughly 9.8 milliliters of peripheral blood was performed for each donor.

This clonotype originated in a woman older than 75 in good health. The chain recombines TRBV5-1 with TRBJ2-1; D is perhaps TRBD2 (6 bases). Sequenced: blood. CDR3 loop: CASSPQVGGIMNEQFF. For the CDR3, the DNA is TGCGCCAGCAGCCCGCAAGTCGGGGGAATTATGAATGAGCAGTTCTTC.